This TCR beta chain originates from a study of cytomegalovirus exposure and HLA in healthy donors. On the study more broadly: The same platform as the 500 to 700 first-cohort repertoires was used for the 100 to 150 validation repertoires, a later analysis reported. Study observations and caveats: Despite most TCR sequences being rare, some public TCRs occurred in many donors. Some TCR beta chains (over 150 of them) were listed as cytomegalovirus-associated.

The data were produced by immunoSEQ multiplex PCR, yet TCRdb's version contains in-frame clones alone and is incomplete. The sample has around 190,000 clones, about 85% seen once; the top ten hold 16%. This CDR3 has 16 amino acids. With 5 bases removed from V and 0 bases from J, the gap between germline ends came to 14 bases. Germline-derived CDR1 and CDR2 are MDHEN and SYDVKM. For this clone: Its specificity is unknown.

The donors were in the roughly 130-subject validation cohort, distinct from the roughly 700-subject first cohort. This TCR was sampled from a man aged 18 to 30 in good health and CMV-seropositive. The sample was PBMCs. The V and J genes are TRBV28 and TRBJ2-4; tentative D call: TRBD1 (6 bases). The CDR3 spells CASSGPAGEAKNIQYF. The CDR3 nucleotides are TGTGCCAGCAGTGGGCCGGCAGGGGAAGCCAAAAACATTCAGTACTTC.